This TCR beta chain was recorded in a study of Graves' ophthalmopathy and Graves' hyperthyroidism. Germline V gives CDR1 SQVTM, CDR2 ANQGSEA. V shed 2 bases and J shed 1 base, with 5 bases lying between them. The CDR3 consists of 12 residues. The authors amplified TCR beta CDR3 regions, and they did so from RNA transcripts for repertoire sequencing. Second-round multiplex PCR came after first-round RT-PCR with HTBI primers. TCRdb recomputed calls from the multiplex PCR reads with MiXCR, one row per CDR3 protein. The sample consists of about 370,000 distinct CDR3 sequences, about 16% of them appearing once.

V gene TRBV29-1 combines with J gene TRBJ2-5, with D uncertain. The clonotype originates from a woman aged 18-29 years with Graves' ophthalmopathy. The sample consisted of peripheral blood. The CDR3 here is CSVESSQETQYF. The CDR3 DNA follows: TGCAGCGTTGAATCTAGCCAAGAGACCCAGTACTTC. Variable domain in full (rest from reference TRBV29-1 and TRBJ2-5): SAVISQKPSRDICQRGTSLTIQCQVDSQVTMMFWYRQQPGQSLTLIATANQGSEATYESGFVIDKFPISRPNLTFSTLTVSNMSPEDSSIYLCSVESSQETQYFGPGTRLLVL.